Each of the 22 T cell receptor beta chains below was sequenced from the same sample in a study of blood T cell repertoires in COVID-19. The repertoire was sequenced with immunoSEQ multiplex PCR; TCRdb's copy has only in-frame clones and lacks some. Here the sample spans roughly 190,000 clones, 94% being singletons. The material sequenced was peripheral blood. Every receptor here comes from a man aged 30 to 45 with COVID-19, enrolled during active disease.

The chain carries TRBV2 and TRBJ2-3; 14 bases map to TRBD2. CDR1 SNHLY and CDR2 FYNNEI come from the germline V gene. Trimming at V came to 5 bases and at J to 5 bases, leaving 3 bases not matched to a gene. The CDR3 spans 15 residues. CDR3 in amino acids: CASSTGTSGGDTQYF. DNA for the CDR3: TGTGCCAGCAGTACAGGGACTAGCGGGGGAGATACGCAGTATTTT.

This clone occurred once. The rearrangement joins TRBV23-1 to TRBJ2-7; TRBD1 agrees at 7 bases. TRBV23-1 is an ORF; its function is uncertain. The CDR3 contains 19 residues. Trimming removed 2 bases from V and 3 bases from J; junction bases left unmatched: 19. The CDR3 reads CASSQILESGDRRIYEQYF. Here the CDR3 DNA reads TGCGCCAGCAGTCAAATTCTCGAATCCGGGGACAGACGAATCTACGAGCAGTACTTC.

The chain joins TRBV10-3 to TRBJ1-1, with TRBD1 matching 8 bases. CDR1 is ENHRY, CDR2 SYGVKD, per germline. V dropped 6 bases and J dropped 11; count of bases not matched to a gene: 8. CDR3 length: 12 residues. DNA for the CDR3: TGTGCCATCAGACCGGACAGGGCCATCGCTTTCTTT. This gives the protein CAIRPDRAIAFF.

The chain couples TRBV11-1 to TRBJ2-5; 8 positions match TRBD2. The CDR3 contains 16 residues. Germline-derived CDR1 and CDR2 are SGHAT and FQDESV (reference sequence). V gave up 3 bases and J gave up 1 base; unmatched junction bases: 7. This CDR3 reads CASSFGRLAFQETQYF. The CDR3 DNA reads TGTGCCAGCAGCTTTGGAAGACTAGCGTTCCAAGAGACCCAGTACTTC. The full variable domain, in which reference TRBV11-1 and TRBJ2-5 provide the parts outside the CDR3, is EAEVAQSPRYKITEKSQAVAFWCDPISGHATLYWYRQILGQGPELLVQFQDESVVDDSQLPKDRFSAERLKGVDSTLKIQPAELGDSAMYLCASSFGRLAFQETQYFGPGTRLLVL.

The chain combines TRBV6-1 with TRBJ2-3; the match to TRBD2 covers 10 bases. The germline CDR1 and CDR2 sequences are MNHNS and SASEGT. The CDR3 length is 20 residues. V shed 4 bases, J shed 2 bases, and the junction held 18 bases outside the gene matches. The CDR3: CASSAQVVAGGAPHTDTQYF. The CDR3 region has the DNA TGTGCCAGCAGTGCCCAAGTGGTAGCGGGGGGCGCGCCTCACACAGATACGCAGTATTTT.

The chain has TRBV6-1 and TRBJ1-6, with D possibly matching TRBD1 (6 bases). There are 15 residues in the CDR3. Deletions cut 7 bases from V and 6 bases from J, with 16 bases between. Germline-derived CDR1 and CDR2 are MNHNS and SASEGT. CDR3 in DNA: TGTGCCAGCACCCCCGGACAGACCGTTAATTCACCCCTCCACTTT. It encodes CASTPGQTVNSPLHF.

The chain carries TRBV5-4 and TRBJ2-1, with TRBD2 matching 10 bases. Germline V CDR1 and CDR2: SGHNT, YYREEE (reference sequence). V shed 0 bases, J shed 0 bases, and the junction held 9 bases outside the gene matches. This CDR3 contains 19 residues. The CDR3 region has the DNA TGTGCCAGCAGCTTGGTAATAGCGGGGGGCGCGCCCTCCTACAATGAGCAGTTCTTC. Encoded protein: CASSLVIAGGAPSYNEQFF.

This chain connects TRBV20-1 to TRBJ2-7, with D possibly being TRBD1 (6 bases). Germline V gene sequence: CDR1 DFQATT, CDR2 SNEGSKA (reference sequence). This CDR3 has 11 amino acids. The CDR3 DNA is TGCAGCGCGGACAGAGCCTACGAGCAGTACTTC. This gives the protein CSADRAYEQYF.

The chain combines TRBV7-7 with TRBJ2-5; 10 bases map to TRBD2. Trimming cost V 5 bases and J 7 bases; bases outside gene matches: 13. Germline V gene sequence: CDR1 SSHAT, CDR2 FNYEAQ (reference sequence). This CDR3 is 16 amino acids long. The CDR3 here is CASSPTSGGASMTQYF. The CDR3, as DNA: TGTGCCAGCAGCCCGACCAGCGGGGGGGCCTCGATGACCCAGTACTTC. Full variable domain (outside the CDR3, taken from reference TRBV7-7 and TRBJ2-5): GAGVSQSPRYKVTKRGQDVTLRCDPISSHATLYWYQQALGQGPEFLTYFNYEAQPDKSGLPSDRFSAERPEGSISTLTIQRTEQRDSAMYRCASSPTSGGASMTQYFGPGTRLLVL.

The chain links TRBV6-5 to TRBJ1-6, with 8 bases identical to TRBD1. V lost 2 bases, J lost 8 bases, and 5 bases stayed unmatched. This CDR3 has 15 amino acids. Per germline, CDR1 MNHEY and CDR2 SVGAGI. As DNA, the CDR3 is TGTGCCAGCAGTTACGGACAGGGCTTGGATTCACCCCTCCACTTT. Protein sequence: CASSYGQGLDSPLHF.

This clone was seen just once. This rearrangement joins TRBV19 to TRBJ2-2; D gene uncertain. Germline CDR1 LNHDA, CDR2 SQIVND (reference sequence). This CDR3 has 12 amino acids. CDR3 protein: CVAYSNTGELFF. The DNA of the CDR3 is TGTGTTGCCTACTCGAACACCGGGGAGCTGTTTTTT.

The gene calls are TRBV7-2 and TRBJ2-4; 10 nucleotides align to TRBD2. The CDR3 is 16 amino acids. V was pared by 4 bases and J by 1 base, with 4 bases of the junction left unmatched. Germline values: CDR1 SGHTA, CDR2 FQGNSA. CDR3 region: CASSWSGGEAKNIQYF. The CDR3 coding sequence is TGTGCCAGCAGCTGGAGCGGGGGGGAGGCCAAAAACATTCAGTACTTC.

A single count supports this clone. The chain combines TRBV21-1 with TRBJ1-4. TRBV21-1 is deemed a pseudogene. The CDR3 loop spans 13 amino acids. CDR3 sequence reads: CASSKARGRRVFF. The CDR3 DNA is TGTGCCAGCAGCAAAGCCCGGGGAAGACGGGTGTTTTTT.

Only a few counts were recorded for this clone. V is TRBV28 and J is TRBJ2-2; D gene ambiguous. V lost 2 bases, J lost 5 bases, and 6 bases lay in between. CDR3 length: 13 amino acids. The germline CDR1 and CDR2 sequences are MDHEN and SYDVKM. The CDR3 DNA reads TGTGCCAGCAGTTTAGGCTCGACCGGGGAGCTGTTTTTT. It encodes CASSLGSTGELFF.

This chain links TRBV6-5 with TRBJ2-7, with 12 bases matching TRBD2. J gave up 4 bases and V 0 bases, and 4 bases lay outside the gene matches. The CDR3 consists of 16 residues. The germline V gene has CDR1 MNHEY and CDR2 SVGAGI. The CDR3: CASSYSGLAGGYEQYF. CDR3 DNA sequence: TGTGCCAGCAGTTACTCTGGCCTAGCGGGGGGGTACGAGCAGTACTTC.

The J gene is TRBJ1-1, the V gene TRBV5-1; a possible D gene is TRBD1 (6 bases). Trimming stripped 4 bases from V and 1 base from J, with 17 bases between. Germline CDR1 SGHRS, CDR2 YFSETQ. The CDR3 totals 16 residues. Here the CDR3 DNA reads TGCGCCAGCAGCCCAAGAGGGGGACGGTCGAACACTGAAGCTTTCTTT. It is translated as CASSPRGGRSNTEAFF.

The count of this clone is one. The chain links TRBV19 to TRBJ1-1, with TRBD1 identical over 12 bases. The V segment lost 7 bases and the J segment 5 bases; nucleotides outside the gene matches: 5. Germline CDR1 reads LNHDA; CDR2 reads SQIVND (reference sequence). This CDR3 spans 14 amino acids. CDR3 coding DNA: TGTGCCAGTATGATGGGACAGGGGGCTACTGAAGCTTTCTTT. Protein product: CASMMGQGATEAFF.

The J gene is TRBJ2-7, the V gene TRBV7-2, with a possible D match to TRBD2 (6 bases). CDR1 is SGHTA and CDR2 is FQGNSA in the germline V gene. The CDR3 loop spans 14 amino acids. Trimming left V 2 bases short and J 5 bases short, with 13 bases between. CDR3 sequence: CASSLFSGGDEQYF. The DNA of the CDR3 is TGTGCCAGCAGCTTATTCTCCGGGGGAGACGAGCAGTACTTC.

The chain couples TRBV5-1 to TRBJ1-5; the match to TRBD1 covers 7 bases. Germline loops: CDR1 SGHRS, CDR2 YFSETQ. This CDR3 has 14 amino acids. V shed 4 bases and J 2 bases; nucleotides not matched to a gene: 3. This CDR3 reads CASSATGGNQPQHF. In nucleotides, the CDR3 is TGCGCCAGCAGCGCCACAGGGGGCAATCAGCCCCAGCATTTT.

On this clone itself: One junction end does not reproduce the germline sequence, and a read error may be involved. The V and J genes are TRBV6-1 and TRBJ2-6, with D maybe TRBD1 (6 bases). The V gene's germline CDR1 is MNHNS and CDR2 SASEGT. The CDR3 loop spans 14 amino acids. CDR3 in DNA: TGTGCCAGCAGTGAAGTGCGCCGGGGACAAGTTACCTCTTTC. It specifies CASSEVRRGQVTSF.

This rearrangement joins TRBV19 to TRBJ2-3, with D possibly TRBD1 on 5 matching bases. With 5 bases removed from V and 0 bases from J, the gap between germline ends came to 15 bases. The V gene's germline CDR1 is LNHDA and CDR2 SQIVND (reference sequence). CDR3 length equals 16 residues. The CDR3 spells CASSHQGKGSTDTQYF. DNA for the CDR3: TGTGCCAGTAGTCACCAGGGTAAAGGGAGCACAGATACGCAGTATTTT.

The chain couples TRBV11-2 to TRBJ2-7; 10 bases line up with TRBD2. Germline V gene sequence: CDR1 SGHAT, CDR2 FQNNGV. V lost 7 bases and J lost 4; bases outside the gene matches: 16. The CDR3 length is 17 residues. The CDR3 protein is CASTPGASGGARYEQYF. The CDR3, as DNA: TGTGCCAGCACCCCAGGGGCCAGCGGGGGGGCTCGATACGAGCAGTACTTC.